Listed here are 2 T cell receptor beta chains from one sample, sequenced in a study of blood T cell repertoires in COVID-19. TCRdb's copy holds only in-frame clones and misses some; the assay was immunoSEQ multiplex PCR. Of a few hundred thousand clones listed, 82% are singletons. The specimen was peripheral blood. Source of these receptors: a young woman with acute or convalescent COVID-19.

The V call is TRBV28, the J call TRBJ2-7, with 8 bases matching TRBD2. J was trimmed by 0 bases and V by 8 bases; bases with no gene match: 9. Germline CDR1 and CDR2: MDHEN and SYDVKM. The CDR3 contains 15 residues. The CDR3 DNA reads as TGTGCCAGCGGAGACATAGCGGGAAACTCCTACGAGCAGTACTTC. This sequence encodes CASGDIAGNSYEQYF.

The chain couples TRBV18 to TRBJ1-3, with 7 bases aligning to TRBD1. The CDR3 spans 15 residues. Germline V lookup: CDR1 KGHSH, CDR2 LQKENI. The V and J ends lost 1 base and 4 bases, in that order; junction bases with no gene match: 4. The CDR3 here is CASSPRGQIGNTIYF. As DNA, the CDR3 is TGTGCCAGCTCACCACGGGGACAGATCGGAAACACCATATATTTT.